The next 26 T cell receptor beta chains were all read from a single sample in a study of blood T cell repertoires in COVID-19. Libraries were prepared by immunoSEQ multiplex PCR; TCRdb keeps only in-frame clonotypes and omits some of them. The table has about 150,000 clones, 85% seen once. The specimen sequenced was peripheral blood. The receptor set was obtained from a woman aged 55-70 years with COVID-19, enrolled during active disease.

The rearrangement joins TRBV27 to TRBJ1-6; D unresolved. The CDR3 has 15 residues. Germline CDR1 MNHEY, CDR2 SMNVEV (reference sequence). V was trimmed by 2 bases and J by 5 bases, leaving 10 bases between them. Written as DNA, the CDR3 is TGTGCCAGCAGTTTAGGTACAGTTAATAATTCACCCCTCCACTTT. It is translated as CASSLGTVNNSPLHF.

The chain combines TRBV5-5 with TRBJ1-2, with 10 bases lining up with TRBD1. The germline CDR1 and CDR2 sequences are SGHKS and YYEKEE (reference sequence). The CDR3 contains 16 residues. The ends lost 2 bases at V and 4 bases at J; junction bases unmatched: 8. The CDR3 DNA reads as TGTGCCAGCAGCTTTGACCCCGGGACAGGGGCCTATGGCTACACCTTC. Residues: CASSFDPGTGAYGYTF.

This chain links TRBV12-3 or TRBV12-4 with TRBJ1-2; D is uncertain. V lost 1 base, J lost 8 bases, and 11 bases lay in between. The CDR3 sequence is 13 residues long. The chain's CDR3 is CASSLGGGNGYTF. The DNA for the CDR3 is TGTGCCAGCAGTTTAGGAGGTGGAAACGGCTACACCTTC.

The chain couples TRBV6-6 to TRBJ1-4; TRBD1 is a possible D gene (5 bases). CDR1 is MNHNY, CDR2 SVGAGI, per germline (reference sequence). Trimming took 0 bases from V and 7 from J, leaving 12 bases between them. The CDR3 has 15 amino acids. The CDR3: CASSYSGGKSEKLFF. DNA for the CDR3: TGTGCCAGCAGTTACTCGGGGGGGAAGAGTGAAAAACTGTTTTTT.

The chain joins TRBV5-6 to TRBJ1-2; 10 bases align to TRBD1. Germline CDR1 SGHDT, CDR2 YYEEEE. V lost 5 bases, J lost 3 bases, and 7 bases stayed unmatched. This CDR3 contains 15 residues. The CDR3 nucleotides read TGTGCCAGCAGTCCCACCGGGACAGGGGACTATGGCTACACCTTC. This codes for CASSPTGTGDYGYTF.

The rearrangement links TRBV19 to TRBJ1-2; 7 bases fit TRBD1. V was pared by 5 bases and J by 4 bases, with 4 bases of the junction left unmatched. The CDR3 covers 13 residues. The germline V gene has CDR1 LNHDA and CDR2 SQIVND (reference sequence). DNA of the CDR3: TGTGCCAGTAGTGCCCGGGACAGCTATGGCTACACCTTC. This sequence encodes CASSARDSYGYTF.

The CDR3 nucleotides read TGTGCCAGCAGTTTTGTACAGCTAGCTTTCTTT. Translating gives CASSFVQLAFF. The rearrangement uses TRBV12-3 or TRBV12-4 and TRBJ1-1; D unclear. V was clipped by 3 bases and J by 10 bases, with 9 bases between them. The CDR3 length is 11 residues.

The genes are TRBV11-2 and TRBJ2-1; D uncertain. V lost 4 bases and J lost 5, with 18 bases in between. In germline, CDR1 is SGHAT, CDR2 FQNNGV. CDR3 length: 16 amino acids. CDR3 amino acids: CASSYPDGVRHNEQFF. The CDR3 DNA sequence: TGTGCCAGCAGCTATCCCGACGGAGTAAGGCACAATGAGCAGTTCTTC.

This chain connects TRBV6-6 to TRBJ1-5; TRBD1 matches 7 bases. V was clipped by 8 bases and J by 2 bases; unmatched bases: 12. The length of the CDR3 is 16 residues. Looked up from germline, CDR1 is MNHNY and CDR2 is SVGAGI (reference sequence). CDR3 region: CASWPGGFGGNQPQHF. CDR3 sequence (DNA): TGTGCCAGCTGGCCAGGGGGGTTCGGTGGCAATCAGCCCCAGCATTTT.

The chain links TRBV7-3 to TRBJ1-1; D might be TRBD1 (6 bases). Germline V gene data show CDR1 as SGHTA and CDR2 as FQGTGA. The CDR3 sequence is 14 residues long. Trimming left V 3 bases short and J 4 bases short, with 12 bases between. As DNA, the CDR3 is TGTGCCAGCAGCTTTAGCAAGGGGGTCACTGAAGCTTTCTTT. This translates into CASSFSKGVTEAFF. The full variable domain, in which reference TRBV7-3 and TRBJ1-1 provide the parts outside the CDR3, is GAGVSQTPSNKVTEKGKYVELRCDPISGHTALYWYRQSLGQGPEFLIYFQGTGAADDSGLPNDRFFAVRPEGSVSTLKIQRTERGDSAVYLCASSFSKGVTEAFFGQGTRLTVV.

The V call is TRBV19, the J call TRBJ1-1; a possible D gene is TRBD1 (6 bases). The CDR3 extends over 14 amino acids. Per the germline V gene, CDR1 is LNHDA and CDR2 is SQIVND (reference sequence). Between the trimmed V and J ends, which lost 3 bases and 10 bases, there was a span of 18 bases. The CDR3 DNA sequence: TGTGCCAGTAGTATGGGGGGGGGCCCCAAGGGAGCTTTCTTT. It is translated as CASSMGGGPKGAFF.

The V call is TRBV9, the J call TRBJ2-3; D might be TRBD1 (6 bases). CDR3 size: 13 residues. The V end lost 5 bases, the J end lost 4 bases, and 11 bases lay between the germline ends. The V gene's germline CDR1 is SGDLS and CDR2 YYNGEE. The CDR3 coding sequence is TGTGCCAGCAGTAAACAGGGTGCAGATACGCAGTATTTT. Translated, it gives CASSKQGADTQYF.

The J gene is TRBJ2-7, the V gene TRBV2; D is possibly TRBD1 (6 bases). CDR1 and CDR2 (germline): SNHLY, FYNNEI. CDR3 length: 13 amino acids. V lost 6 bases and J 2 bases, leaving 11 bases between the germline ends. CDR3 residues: CASRRDKTYEQYV. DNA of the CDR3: TGTGCCAGCAGAAGGGACAAGACCTACGAGCAGTACGTC.

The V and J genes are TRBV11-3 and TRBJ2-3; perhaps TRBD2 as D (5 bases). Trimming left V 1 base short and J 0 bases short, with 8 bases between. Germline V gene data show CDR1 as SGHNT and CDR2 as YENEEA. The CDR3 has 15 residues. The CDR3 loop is CASSLVGGSTDTQYF. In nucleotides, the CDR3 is TGTGCCAGCAGCTTAGTTGGAGGAAGCACAGATACGCAGTATTTT.

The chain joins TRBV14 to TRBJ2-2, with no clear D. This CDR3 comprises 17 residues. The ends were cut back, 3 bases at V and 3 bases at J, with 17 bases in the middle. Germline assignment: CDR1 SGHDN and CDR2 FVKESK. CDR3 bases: TGTGCCAGCAGCCAGTTTCTACGAACAGCCTACACCGGGGAGCTGTTTTTT. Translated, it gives CASSQFLRTAYTGELFF.

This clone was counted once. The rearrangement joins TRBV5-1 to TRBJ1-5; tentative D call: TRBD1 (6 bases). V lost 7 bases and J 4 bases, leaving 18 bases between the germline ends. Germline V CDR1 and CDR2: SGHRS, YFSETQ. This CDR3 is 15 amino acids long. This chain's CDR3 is CASARGAGPNQPQHF. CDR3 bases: TGCGCCAGCGCCCGGGGGGCGGGCCCTAATCAGCCCCAGCATTTT.

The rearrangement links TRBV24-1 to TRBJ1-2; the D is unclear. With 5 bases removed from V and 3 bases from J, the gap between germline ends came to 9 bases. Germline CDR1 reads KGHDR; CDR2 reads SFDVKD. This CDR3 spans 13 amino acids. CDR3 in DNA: TGTGCCACCAGTGCCCCCCCCTACTATGGCTACACCTTC. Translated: CATSAPPYYGYTF.

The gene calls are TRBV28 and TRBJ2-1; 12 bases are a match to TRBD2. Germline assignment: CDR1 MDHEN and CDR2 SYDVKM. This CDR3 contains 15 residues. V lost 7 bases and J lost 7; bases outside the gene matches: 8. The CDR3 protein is CASTGGTSGRNEQFF. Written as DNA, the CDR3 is TGTGCCAGCACCGGAGGGACTAGCGGGCGGAATGAGCAGTTCTTC. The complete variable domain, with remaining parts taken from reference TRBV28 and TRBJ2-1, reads DVKVTQSSRYLVKRTGEKVFLECVQDMDHENMFWYRQDPGLGLRLIYFSYDVKMKEKGDIPEGYSVSREKKERFSLILESASTNQTSMYLCASTGGTSGRNEQFFGPGTRLTVL.

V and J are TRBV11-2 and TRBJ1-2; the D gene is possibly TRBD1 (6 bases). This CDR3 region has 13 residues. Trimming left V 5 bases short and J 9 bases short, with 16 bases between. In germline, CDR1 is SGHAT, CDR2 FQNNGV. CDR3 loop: CASSRGAGERYTF. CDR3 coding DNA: TGTGCCAGCAGCCGCGGCGCAGGGGAACGCTACACCTTC.

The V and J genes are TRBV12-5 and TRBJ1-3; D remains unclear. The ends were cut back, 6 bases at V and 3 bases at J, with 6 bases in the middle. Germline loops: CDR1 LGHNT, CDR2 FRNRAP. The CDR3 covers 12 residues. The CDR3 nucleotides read TGTGCTAGTGGGTCGGTTGGAAACACCATATATTTT. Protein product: CASGSVGNTIYF.

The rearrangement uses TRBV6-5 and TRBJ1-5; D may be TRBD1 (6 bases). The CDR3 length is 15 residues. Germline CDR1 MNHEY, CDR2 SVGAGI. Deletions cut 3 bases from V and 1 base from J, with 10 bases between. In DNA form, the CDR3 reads TGTGCCAGCAGTTATGGGACACCCAGCAATCAGCCCCAGCATTTT. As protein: CASSYGTPSNQPQHF.

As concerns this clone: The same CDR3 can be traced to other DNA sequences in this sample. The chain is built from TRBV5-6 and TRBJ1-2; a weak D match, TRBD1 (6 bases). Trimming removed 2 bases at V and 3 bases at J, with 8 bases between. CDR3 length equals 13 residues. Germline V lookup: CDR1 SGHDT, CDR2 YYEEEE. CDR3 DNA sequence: TGTGCCAGCAGCTTCCAGGGGCACTATGGCTACACCTTC. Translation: CASSFQGHYGYTF. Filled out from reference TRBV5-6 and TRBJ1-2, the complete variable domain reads DAGVTQSPTHLIKTRGQQVTLRCSPKSGHDTVSWYQQALGQGPQFIFQYYEEEERQRGNFPDRFSGHQFPNYSSELNVNALLLGDSALYLCASSFQGHYGYTFGSGTRLTVV.

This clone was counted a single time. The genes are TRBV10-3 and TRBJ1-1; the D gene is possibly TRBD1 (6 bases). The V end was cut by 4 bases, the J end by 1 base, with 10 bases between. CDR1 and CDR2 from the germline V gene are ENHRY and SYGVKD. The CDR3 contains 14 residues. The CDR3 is CAISAGHQNTEAFF. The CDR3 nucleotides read TGTGCCATCAGTGCGGGACACCAGAACACTGAAGCTTTCTTT.

CDR3 bases: TGTGCCAGCAGTTATTGGGACAGCCAATCCAACTATGGCTACACCTTC. Its translation is CASSYWDSQSNYGYTF. V is TRBV6-9 and J is TRBJ1-2; TRBD1 aligns across 7 bases. Germline V gene lookup returns CDR1 MNHGY and CDR2 SVAAGI. The V segment lost 1 base and the J segment 2 bases; nucleotides outside the gene matches: 7. This CDR3 contains 16 residues.

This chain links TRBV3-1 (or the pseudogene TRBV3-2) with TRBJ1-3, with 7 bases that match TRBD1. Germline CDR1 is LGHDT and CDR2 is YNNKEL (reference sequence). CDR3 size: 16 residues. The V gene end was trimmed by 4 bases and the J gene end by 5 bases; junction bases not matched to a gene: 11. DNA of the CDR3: TGTGCCAGCAGCCTAAGAGGGACAGCGAAGCGAAACACCATATATTTT. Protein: CASSLRGTAKRNTIYF.

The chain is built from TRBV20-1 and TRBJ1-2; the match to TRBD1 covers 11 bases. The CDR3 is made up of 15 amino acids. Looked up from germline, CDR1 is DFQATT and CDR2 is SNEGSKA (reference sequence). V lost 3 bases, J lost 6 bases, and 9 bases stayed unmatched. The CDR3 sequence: CSASDSGQGGDGYTF. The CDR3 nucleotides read TGCAGTGCTAGTGACTCGGGACAGGGGGGGGATGGCTACACCTTC.